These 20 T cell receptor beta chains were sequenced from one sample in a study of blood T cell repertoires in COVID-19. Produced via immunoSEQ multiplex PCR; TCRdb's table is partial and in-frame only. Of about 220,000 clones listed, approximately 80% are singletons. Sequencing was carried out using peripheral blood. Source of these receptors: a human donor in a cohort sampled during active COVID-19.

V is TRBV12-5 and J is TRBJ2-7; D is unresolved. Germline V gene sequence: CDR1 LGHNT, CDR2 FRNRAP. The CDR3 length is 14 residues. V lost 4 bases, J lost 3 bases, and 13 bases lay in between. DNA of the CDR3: TGTGCTAGTGGTTCCCAGACACTTATCTACGAGCAGTACTTC. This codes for CASGSQTLIYEQYF.

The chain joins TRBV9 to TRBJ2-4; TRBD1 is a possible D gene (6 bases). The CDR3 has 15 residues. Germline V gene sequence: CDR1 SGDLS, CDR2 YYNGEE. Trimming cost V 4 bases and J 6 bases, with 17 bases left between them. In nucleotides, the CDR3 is TGTGCCAGCAGCCTCGCACCGGGACACAGAAACATTCAGTACTTC. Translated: CASSLAPGHRNIQYF.

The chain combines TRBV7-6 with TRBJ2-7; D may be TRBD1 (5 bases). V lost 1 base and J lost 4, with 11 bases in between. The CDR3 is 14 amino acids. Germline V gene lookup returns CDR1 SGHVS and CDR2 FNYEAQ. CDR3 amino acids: CASSLGGGPYEQYF. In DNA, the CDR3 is TGTGCCAGCAGCTTAGGGGGCGGACCTTACGAGCAGTACTTC.

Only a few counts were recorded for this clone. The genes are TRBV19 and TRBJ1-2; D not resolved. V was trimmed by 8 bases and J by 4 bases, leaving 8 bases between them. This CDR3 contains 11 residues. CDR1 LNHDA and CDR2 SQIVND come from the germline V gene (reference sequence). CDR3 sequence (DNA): TGTGCCAGTGCCCGGGGCTATGGCTACACCTTC. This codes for CASARGYGYTF.

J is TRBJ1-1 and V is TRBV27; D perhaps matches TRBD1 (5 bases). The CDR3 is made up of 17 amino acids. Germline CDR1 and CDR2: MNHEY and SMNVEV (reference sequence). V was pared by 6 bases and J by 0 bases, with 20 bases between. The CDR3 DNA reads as TGTGCCAGCAGCCCCTGGGGCCTTGGGGATATGAACACTGAAGCTTTCTTT. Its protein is CASSPWGLGDMNTEAFF.

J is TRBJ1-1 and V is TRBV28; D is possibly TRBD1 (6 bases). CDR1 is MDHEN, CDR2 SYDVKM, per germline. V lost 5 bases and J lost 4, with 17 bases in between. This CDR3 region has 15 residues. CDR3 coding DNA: TGTGCCAGCAGTATATTGACAGGTAGGGGCACTGAAGCTTTCTTT. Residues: CASSILTGRGTEAFF.

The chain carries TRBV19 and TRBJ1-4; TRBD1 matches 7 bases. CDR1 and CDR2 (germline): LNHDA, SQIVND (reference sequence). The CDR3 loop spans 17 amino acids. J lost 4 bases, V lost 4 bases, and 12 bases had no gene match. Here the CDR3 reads CASSTTGPPLINEKLFF. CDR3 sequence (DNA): TGTGCCAGTAGTACGACAGGGCCTCCGCTAATTAATGAAAAACTGTTTTTT.

CDR3 amino acids: CASSSGTGAHGYTF. The CDR3, as DNA: TGCGCCAGCAGTTCCGGGACAGGGGCCCATGGCTACACCTTC. V and J are TRBV5-1 and TRBJ1-2, with 10 bases that match TRBD1. CDR3 length: 14 residues. The J segment lost 6 bases and the V segment lost 5 bases, leaving 7 bases of the junction unmatched. Germline V gene data show CDR1 as SGHRS and CDR2 as YFSETQ.

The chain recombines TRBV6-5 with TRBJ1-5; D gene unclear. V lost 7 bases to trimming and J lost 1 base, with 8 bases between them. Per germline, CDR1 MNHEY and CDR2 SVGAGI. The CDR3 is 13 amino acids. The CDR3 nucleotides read TGTGCCAGCATGGTACAAAGCAATCAGCCCCAGCATTTT. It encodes CASMVQSNQPQHF.

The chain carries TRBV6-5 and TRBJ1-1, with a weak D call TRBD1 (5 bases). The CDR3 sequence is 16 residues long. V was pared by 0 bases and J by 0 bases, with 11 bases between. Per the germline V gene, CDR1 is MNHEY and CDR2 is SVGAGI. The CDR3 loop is CASSYSMTEMNTEAFF. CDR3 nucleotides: TGTGCCAGCAGTTACTCGATGACAGAGATGAACACTGAAGCTTTCTTT.

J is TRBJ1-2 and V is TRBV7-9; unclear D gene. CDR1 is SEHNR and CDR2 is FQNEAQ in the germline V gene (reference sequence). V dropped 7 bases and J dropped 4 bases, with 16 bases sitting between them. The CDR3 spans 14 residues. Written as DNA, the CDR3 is TGTGCCAGCAACGCACTTCGAGGGTCCTATGGCTACACCTTC. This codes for CASNALRGSYGYTF.

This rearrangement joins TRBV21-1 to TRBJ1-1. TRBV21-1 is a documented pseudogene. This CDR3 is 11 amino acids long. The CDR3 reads CASRIDFEAFF. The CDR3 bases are TGTGCCAGCAGGATAGACTTTGAAGCTTTCTTT.

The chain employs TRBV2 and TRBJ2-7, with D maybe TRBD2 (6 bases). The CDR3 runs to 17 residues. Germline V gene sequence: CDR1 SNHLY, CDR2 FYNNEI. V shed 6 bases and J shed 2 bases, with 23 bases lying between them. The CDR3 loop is CASRAPGLSNRAYEQYF. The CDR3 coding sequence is TGTGCCAGCAGGGCTCCGGGACTTAGCAACCGTGCCTACGAGCAGTACTTC.

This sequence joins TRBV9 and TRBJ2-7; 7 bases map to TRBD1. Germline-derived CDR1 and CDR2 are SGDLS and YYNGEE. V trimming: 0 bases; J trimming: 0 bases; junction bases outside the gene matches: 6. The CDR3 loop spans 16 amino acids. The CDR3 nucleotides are TGTGCCAGCAGCGTAGGGGGACAGATCCTCTCCTACGAGCAGTACTTC. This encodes CASSVGGQILSYEQYF.

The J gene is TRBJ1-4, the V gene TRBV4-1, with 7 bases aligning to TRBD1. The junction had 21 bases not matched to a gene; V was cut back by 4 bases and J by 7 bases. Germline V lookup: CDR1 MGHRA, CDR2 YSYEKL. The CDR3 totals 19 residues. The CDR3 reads CASSLRAQGGAGLTEKLFF. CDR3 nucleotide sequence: TGCGCCAGCAGCCTCAGGGCCCAAGGGGGCGCGGGGCTTACTGAAAAACTGTTTTTT.

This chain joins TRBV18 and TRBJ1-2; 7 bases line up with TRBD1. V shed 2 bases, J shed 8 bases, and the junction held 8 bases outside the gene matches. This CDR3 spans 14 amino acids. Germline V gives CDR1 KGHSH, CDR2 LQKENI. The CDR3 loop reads CASSPGQGEGGYTF. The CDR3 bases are TGTGCCAGCTCACCAGGGCAGGGGGAAGGAGGCTACACCTTC.

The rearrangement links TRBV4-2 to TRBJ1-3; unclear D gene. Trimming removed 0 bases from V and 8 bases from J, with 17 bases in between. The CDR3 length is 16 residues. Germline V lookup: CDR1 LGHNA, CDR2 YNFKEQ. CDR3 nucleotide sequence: TGTGCCAGCAGCCAAGAGGGAGGGTCAGAGGTTGACACCATATATTTT. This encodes CASSQEGGSEVDTIYF.

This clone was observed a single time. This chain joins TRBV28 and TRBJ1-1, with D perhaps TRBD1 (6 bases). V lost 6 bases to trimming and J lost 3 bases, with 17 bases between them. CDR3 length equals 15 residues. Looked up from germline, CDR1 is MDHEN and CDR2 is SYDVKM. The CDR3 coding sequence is TGTGCCAGCAGAGCCCCAGGGGCCGGGGACACTGAAGCTTTCTTT. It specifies CASRAPGAGDTEAFF.

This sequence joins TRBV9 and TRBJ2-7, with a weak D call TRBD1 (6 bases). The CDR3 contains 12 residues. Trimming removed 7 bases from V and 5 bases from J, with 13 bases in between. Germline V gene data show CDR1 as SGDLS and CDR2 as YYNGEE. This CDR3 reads CASGTRWHEQYF. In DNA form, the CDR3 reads TGTGCCAGCGGGACAAGGTGGCACGAGCAGTACTTC.

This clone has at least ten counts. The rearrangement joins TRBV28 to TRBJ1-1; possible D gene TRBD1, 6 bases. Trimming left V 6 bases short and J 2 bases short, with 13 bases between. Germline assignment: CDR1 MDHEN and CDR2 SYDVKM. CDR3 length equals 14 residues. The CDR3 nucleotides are TGTGCCAGCAGGGGGGGGCTCCCAAACACTGAAGCTTTCTTT. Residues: CASRGGLPNTEAFF.